Listed below are T cell receptor beta chains from one sample, sequenced in a study of T cells after yellow fever vaccination. A single record per CDR3 protein comes from TCRdb applying MiXCR to the 5' RACE reads. The table records about 350,000 distinct CDR3 sequences, 4.1% of them present only once. The sample was PBMCs, taken 5 days after the yellow fever booster vaccination. The source is a man between 18 and 29 years old who received the YFV17D yellow fever vaccine. The CDR3 runs from the conserved cysteine through the conserved F or W. The D gene is left open where the match is weak. Rows may omit the clone size; those that give it use once, few, many or a size class.

CDR3	DNA	V	J	size	D
CASSLAGFQETQYF	TGTGCTAGCAGCTTAGCCGGGTTTCAAGAGACCCAGTACTTC	TRBV7-7	TRBJ2-5	few	-
CSAVGGGADTQYF	TGCAGTGCTGTGGGCGGGGGGGCAGATACGCAGTATTTT	TRBV20-1	TRBJ2-3	many	TRBD2
CSGRAGVAFF	TGCAGCGGCAGGGCCGGGGTCGCTTTCTTT	TRBV29-1	TRBJ1-1	-	-
CASSPDQRAYNEQFF	TGTGCCAGCAGCCCGGACCAGCGGGCGTACAATGAGCAGTTCTTC	TRBV13	TRBJ2-1	-	-
CASSLWQGLVNTEAFF	TGCGCCAGCAGCTTGTGGCAGGGCCTTGTGAACACTGAAGCTTTCTTT	TRBV5-1	TRBJ1-1	few	-
CSAGQGGEAFF	TGCAGCGCAGGACAGGGAGGCGAAGCTTTCTTT	TRBV29-1	TRBJ1-1	few	TRBD1
CASGHSLIRNTEAFF	TGTGCCAGCGGCCATTCCTTAATCCGGAACACTGAAGCTTTCTTT	TRBV12-3/TRBV12-4	TRBJ1-1	few	-
CAISEMTNSPLHF	TGTGCCATCAGCGAGATGACGAATTCACCCCTCCACTTT	TRBV10-3	TRBJ1-6	few	-
CASSQVDQGYSTDTQYF	TGTGCCAGCAGCCAAGTAGACCAGGGATATAGCACAGATACGCAGTATTTT	TRBV3-1	TRBJ2-3	few	-
CSARDAGGAGTEAFF	TGCAGTGCTAGAGATGCGGGGGGCGCGGGCACTGAAGCTTTCTTT	TRBV20-1	TRBJ1-1	many	-
CASSLDPNRGAGELFF	TGCGCCAGCAGCTTGGACCCGAACAGGGGCGCCGGGGAGCTGTTTTTT	TRBV5-1	TRBJ2-2	many	TRBD1
CASARREGTDTQYF	TGTGCCAGCGCCAGACGGGAGGGGACAGATACGCAGTATTTT	TRBV27	TRBJ2-3	many	TRBD2
CASTSAGLQSSYNEQFF	TGTGCCAGCACATCTGCGGGGCTCCAGAGCTCCTACAATGAGCAGTTCTTC	TRBV28	TRBJ2-1	many	-
CASSLHVNTEAFF	TGTGCCAGCAGCCTGCATGTGAACACTGAAGCTTTCTTT	TRBV7-7	TRBJ1-1	-	-
CASSLPGSLNTEAFF	TGTGCCAGCAGCCTCCCGGGGTCGCTGAACACTGAAGCTTTCTTT	TRBV5-6	TRBJ1-1	-	-
CASSYQGISGELFF	TGTGCCAGCAGCTATCAGGGAATATCCGGGGAGCTGTTTTTT	TRBV7-9	TRBJ2-2	-	-
CSATDRGSRDTQYF	TGCAGTGCTACCGACAGGGGATCGAGAGATACGCAGTATTTT	TRBV20-1	TRBJ2-3	many	TRBD1
CASSVEQGANEAFF	TGTGCCAGCAGCGTCGAACAGGGGGCGAATGAAGCTTTCTTT	TRBV9	TRBJ1-1	few	TRBD1
CASSIDHGGEETQYF	TGTGCCAGTAGTATAGATCATGGCGGGGAAGAGACCCAGTACTTC	TRBV19	TRBJ2-5	-	-
CASSIVGHTQETQYF	TGTGCCAGTAGTATCGTGGGCCACACCCAAGAGACCCAGTACTTC	TRBV19	TRBJ2-5	few	-
CASSPGLGITYEQYF	TGCGCCAGCAGCCCAGGGTTAGGTATCACCTACGAGCAGTACTTC	TRBV4-1	TRBJ2-7	few	-
CASSNILDTQYF	TGTGCCAGCAGTAACATCCTTGATACGCAGTATTTT	TRBV4-2	TRBJ2-3	-	-
CASSLVGPLTEAFF	TGTGCCAGCAGCTTGGTAGGTCCTCTCACTGAAGCTTTCTTT	TRBV5-4	TRBJ1-1	few	-
CASSLIHEQFF	TGTGCCAGCAGTTTAATTCATGAGCAGTTCTTC	TRBV28	TRBJ2-1	few	-
CSASTRYEQYF	TGCAGTGCCTCGACAAGATACGAGCAGTACTTC	TRBV20-1	TRBJ2-7	few	-
CASSGTRTGSPLHF	TGCGCCAGCAGCGGCACAAGGACGGGTTCACCCCTCCACTTT	TRBV5-1	TRBJ1-6	few	-
CASSYVRGQPQHF	TGTGCCAGCAGCTACGTTCGGGGTCAGCCCCAGCATTTT	TRBV7-2	TRBJ1-5	-	-
CATPGTVGLYCYTF	TGTGCCACCCCGGGTACTGTGGGCCTCTACTGTTACACCTTC	TRBV19	TRBJ1-2	-	-
CSAQRRAHYNEQFF	TGCAGTGCCCAGCGGAGGGCCCACTACAATGAGCAGTTCTTC	TRBV20-1	TRBJ2-1	many	-
CASSLRTPYRRQPQHF	TGTGCCAGCAGTTTAAGAACTCCTTACAGGCGGCAGCCCCAGCATTTT	TRBV27	TRBJ1-5	-	-
CASSPDHFNQPQHF	TGTGCCAGCTCGCCCGACCACTTCAATCAGCCCCAGCATTTT	TRBV18	TRBJ1-5	-	-
CASSDLGSPYEQYF	TGTGCCAGCAGTGACCTGGGTTCCCCTTACGAGCAGTACTTC	TRBV2	TRBJ2-7	-	-
CSVEVPGEGEKLFF	TGCAGCGTTGAGGTGCCAGGGGAAGGCGAAAAACTGTTTTTT	TRBV29-1	TRBJ1-4	-	-
CSVFRTGVSEQYF	TGCAGTGTGTTCCGGACAGGGGTAAGCGAGCAGTACTTC	TRBV20-1	TRBJ2-7	-	TRBD1
CASSLKLANTIYF	TGTGCCAGCAGCCTCAAACTTGCGAACACCATATATTTT	TRBV7-6	TRBJ1-3	-	-
CASSLDLRSGELFF	TGTGCCAGCAGCTTAGATCTGCGGTCCGGGGAGCTGTTTTTT	TRBV11-2	TRBJ2-2	few	-
CASSVERGSPLHF	TGTGCCAGCAGCGTAGAACGGGGTTCACCCCTCCACTTT	TRBV9	TRBJ1-6	-	-
CASSSDRGETAFF	TGTGCCAGCAGCTCCGACAGGGGGGAGACAGCTTTCTTT	TRBV9	TRBJ1-1	many	TRBD1
CASSRRVGTEAFF	TGTGCCAGCAGTCGCAGGGTAGGCACTGAAGCTTTCTTT	TRBV6-2/TRBV6-3	TRBJ1-1	many	-
CASRVLGTGARTEAFF	TGTGCCAGCAGAGTGCTGGGGACAGGGGCCAGAACTGAAGCTTTCTTT	TRBV6-6	TRBJ1-1	many	TRBD1
CASALGRDYSNQPQHF	TGTGCTAGTGCCCTTGGCAGGGATTATAGCAATCAGCCCCAGCATTTT	TRBV12-5	TRBJ1-5	few	-
CSAGDRVNYGYTF	TGCAGCGCCGGAGACAGGGTCAACTATGGCTACACCTTC	TRBV20-1	TRBJ1-2	few	TRBD1
CASCEPQGDGGELFF	TGCGCCAGCTGTGAACCGCAGGGGGATGGCGGGGAGCTGTTTTTT	TRBV5-1	TRBJ2-2	few	TRBD1
CASSQAAGSTINYGYTF	TGTGCCAGCAGCCAAGCTGCAGGATCAACAATTAACTATGGCTACACCTTC	TRBV14	TRBJ1-2	few	-